This record concerns one T cell receptor beta chain sequence. The data were taken from a study of cytotoxic CD8 clonotypes in ibrutinib-treated CLL. T cells were sequenced at a targeted depth of 1 in 200,000 to 1 in 1 million. Libraries were prepared by immunoSEQ multiplex PCR; TCRdb keeps only in-frame clonotypes and omits some of them. The sample shows approximately 100,000 clones, 60% to 80% of them seen only once. This CDR3 has 13 residues. Trimming pared 8 bases from V and 1 base from J, leaving 11 bases between. The germline V gene encodes CDR1 MNHEY and CDR2 SVGAGI. The sample was PBMCs, taken after 12 months of ibrutinib treatment. This clonotype was sampled from a human donor with chronic lymphocytic leukemia. The chain joins TRBV6-5 to TRBJ1-1; possible D gene TRBD1, 5 bases. In DNA form, the CDR3 reads TGTGCCAGCTCTATCAGGGAGAACACTGAAGCTTTCTTT. Translating it yields CASSIRENTEAFF.